The 6 T cell receptor beta chains below were found in one sample sequenced in a study of ipilimumab plus nivolumab after autologous stem cell transplantation. TCRdb's copy holds only in-frame clones and misses some; the assay was immunoSEQ multiplex PCR. This sample carries 10,000 to 15,000 clones, under 80% of them seen once, and the ten largest clones take about 10%. The sequencing here drew on PBMCs, taken in a trial of ipilimumab plus nivolumab as post-transplant consolidation. These receptors were taken from a male donor with multiple myeloma.

This clone was counted once. The chain couples TRBV6-1 to TRBJ1-2; 9 bases are a match to TRBD1. J gave up 5 bases and V 8 bases, and 6 bases lay outside the gene matches. The germline V gene has CDR1 MNHNS and CDR2 SASEGT. The CDR3 covers 13 residues. In DNA form, the CDR3 reads TGTGCCAGCTCGGACAGGGGATTATATGGCTACACCTTC. As protein: CASSDRGLYGYTF.

The chain combines TRBV2 with TRBJ1-6, with 10 bases lining up with TRBD1. The CDR3 has 14 residues. J lost 9 bases, V lost 6 bases, and 5 bases had no gene match. CDR1 SNHLY and CDR2 FYNNEI come from the germline V gene. DNA for the CDR3: TGTGCCAGCAGGGGAGGACAGGGGGGTTCACCCCTCCACTTT. Translation: CASRGGQGGSPLHF.

This clone was picked up a small number of times. J is TRBJ1-5 and V is TRBV5-6, with a weak D call TRBD1 (6 bases). Between the trimmed V and J ends, which lost 3 bases and 3 bases, there was a span of 10 bases. This CDR3 region has 14 residues. Germline values: CDR1 SGHDT, CDR2 YYEEEE. The CDR3 bases are TGTGCCAGCAGCTCCGGACAGCTCAATCAGCCCCAGCATTTT. Translated: CASSSGQLNQPQHF.

The gene calls are TRBV21-1 and TRBJ2-5; the table names TRBD1, a call not compared with the DNA. TRBV21-1 is a pseudogene. This CDR3 is built from 15 residues. The CDR3 DNA reads as TGTGCCAGCAGCAAAGGGTCGAGGGGGCGAGAGACCCAGTACTTC. This translates into CASSKGSRGRETQYF.

The chain uses TRBV19 and TRBJ1-5; 8 bases fit TRBD1. The length of the CDR3 is 16 residues. The V gene's germline CDR1 is LNHDA and CDR2 SQIVND (reference sequence). The junction had 11 bases not matched to a gene; V was cut back by 4 bases and J by 6 bases. CDR3 nucleotides: TGTGCCAGTAGTAACCGCAGGGGGCGTGCGGCTCAGCCCCAGCATTTT. Its protein is CASSNRRGRAAQPQHF.

The DNA of the CDR3 is TGTGCCAGTAGCCCAGGGGGTTCGAATCAGCCCCAGCATTTT. Amino acids: CASSPGGSNQPQHF. The rearrangement links TRBV19 to TRBJ1-5; 7 nucleotides match TRBD1. Germline V CDR1 and CDR2: LNHDA, SQIVND (reference sequence). The CDR3 is 14 residues long. Unmatched junction bases numbered 6, after V lost 6 bases and J lost 4 bases.